This entry describes one T cell receptor (beta chain). Original analysis: From reference gene primer amplification, estimates of nucleated cell counts were derived. Only in-frame clones appear in the TCRdb table, and some are missing; sequencing was by immunoSEQ multiplex PCR. Clone size and the V and J calls come from that table; the DNA yielded D and trimming. The sample consists of 90,000 to 100,000 clones, around 83% of them appearing once. The data were obtained in a study of blood T cell repertoires in COVID-19. The germline V and J ends were trimmed by 0 bases and 4 bases, with 9 bases remaining between them. CDR3 length: 14 amino acids. Germline values: CDR1 LGHDT, CDR2 YNNKEL (reference sequence).

The source is a man in his sixties or seventies with active or convalescent COVID-19. The chain joins TRBV3-1 (or the pseudogene TRBV3-2) to TRBJ1-2; possible D gene TRBD1, 5 bases. The sample was peripheral blood. The CDR3 DNA follows: TGTGCCAGCAGCCAAGATCGGCAGGGCTATGGCTACACCTTC. Translating gives CASSQDRQGYGYTF.